These T cell receptor beta chains were read from a single sample in a study of cytomegalovirus exposure and HLA in healthy donors. TCRdb's table, derived via immunoSEQ multiplex PCR, lists solely in-frame clones and lacks some. The table includes some 110,000 clones, about 81% detected once. Material for sequencing was PBMCs. The receptors were sampled from a woman aged 25 to 45 in good health and CMV-seronegative. The CDR3 runs from the conserved cysteine through the conserved F or W. A D gene is named only where the DNA matches it firmly. Size values are once, few and many counts, or a class for expanded clones, and some rows have none.

D	V	J	size	DNA	CDR3
NA	TRBV7-6	TRBJ2-3	NA	TGTGCCAGCAGCCCCTCTTTTTCGGGGGTGATCACAGATACGCAGTATTTT	CASSPSFSGVITDTQYF
NA	TRBV20-1	TRBJ1-4	NA	TGCAGTGCTAGTTATCATGAAAAACTGTTTTTT	CSASYHEKLFF
NA	TRBV5-3	TRBJ2-7	NA	TGTGCCAGAAGCTTACCGGGAGACGAGCAGTACTTC	CARSLPGDEQYF
TRBD2	TRBV6-5	TRBJ2-7	NA	TGTGCCAGCAGTTTCAGACTAGCACCCCACGAGCAGTACTTC	CASSFRLAPHEQYF
TRBD2	TRBV5-6	TRBJ2-1	NA	TGTGCCAGCAGCCGATCGGGACTAGCGGGAGAAGACGAGCAGTTCTTC	CASSRSGLAGEDEQFF
NA	TRBV19	TRBJ2-5	NA	TGTGCCAGCCGAAAGGGCGCGGACTGGCAAGAGACCCAGTACTTC	CASRKGADWQETQYF
NA	TRBV7-6	TRBJ2-3	NA	TGTGCCAGCAGCTGGAACCGGGGGAGCACAGATACGCAGTATTTT	CASSWNRGSTDTQYF
TRBD2	TRBV12-5	TRBJ2-7	NA	TGTGCTAGTGGAGCTTCCAGGGCTAGCGGGGCGACCTACGAGCAGTACTTC	CASGASRASGATYEQYF
NA	TRBV4-3	TRBJ2-6	NA	TGCGCCAGCAGCCAAATCAGGGCTGGGGCCAACGTCCTGACTTTC	CASSQIRAGANVLTF
TRBD2	TRBV4-1	TRBJ2-3	NA	TGCGCCAGCAGCCAAGAAATTTACGGGGGGGCAGGCACAGATACGCAGTATTTT	CASSQEIYGGAGTDTQYF
TRBD2	TRBV7-3	TRBJ2-1	NA	TGTGCCAGCAGCTCCCCCGGGACTAGCGGCTACAATGAGCAGTTCTTC	CASSSPGTSGYNEQFF
NA	TRBV7-8	TRBJ1-2	NA	TGTGCCAGCAGCGCCTTCCGGGACATTGGTCCTGGCTACACCTTC	CASSAFRDIGPGYTF
NA	TRBV19	TRBJ1-5	NA	TGTGCCACCCGGAGGGGAGGGGAATTGTATCAGCCCCAGCATTTT	CATRRGGELYQPQHF
NA	TRBV6-1	TRBJ1-4	NA	TGTGCCAGCAGTGAATACAGGGAATCTTGGGGCAAACTGTTTTTT	CASSEYRESWGKLFF
TRBD1	TRBV10-3	TRBJ2-7	NA	TGTGCCATCAGTGAGCGACAGGGGAGCGACGAGCAGTACTTC	CAISERQGSDEQYF
NA	TRBV5-1	TRBJ1-6	NA	TGCGCCAGCAGCCCCCGGACACCGTGGAATTCACCCCTCCACTTT	CASSPRTPWNSPLHF
TRBD1	TRBV11-3	TRBJ2-6	NA	TGTGCCAGCAGCTTAGGCGGGACAGGGGGGACTGGGGCCAACGTCCTGACTTTC	CASSLGGTGGTGANVLTF
NA	TRBV9	TRBJ2-6	NA	TGTGCCAGCAGCTTAACCGGACAGTCGGGGGCCAACGTCCTGACTTTC	CASSLTGQSGANVLTF
NA	TRBV19	TRBJ1-1	once	TGTGCCAGTAGTAAATCCAGAGGGAACACTGAAGCTTTCTTT	CASSKSRGNTEAFF
TRBD2	TRBV11-2	TRBJ2-1	NA	TGTGCCAGCAGCATGGGCCTAGTAGCGGGAGCGAGATACAATGAGCAGTTCTTC	CASSMGLVAGARYNEQFF
TRBD1	TRBV28	TRBJ2-7	once	TGTGCCAGCAGTCCGGGGACAGGGCGGAGGAACGAGCAGTACTTC	CASSPGTGRRNEQYF
NA	TRBV9	TRBJ2-5	NA	TGTGCCAGCAGCTTGGGACTCCCCCAAGAGACCCAGTACTTC	CASSLGLPQETQYF
TRBD1	TRBV27	TRBJ2-7	NA	TGTGCCAGCAGTTTAAGACAGGGACACGAGCAGTACTTC	CASSLRQGHEQYF
TRBD1	TRBV10-3	TRBJ1-1	NA	TGTGCCATCAGGGGACAGGACATGAACACTGAAGCTTTCTTT	CAIRGQDMNTEAFF
NA	TRBV6-5	TRBJ1-1	NA	TGTGCCAGCAGTTACTCCCCGGGACTCCTGAACACTGAAGCTTTCTTT	CASSYSPGLLNTEAFF
NA	TRBV27	TRBJ1-1	NA	TGTGCCAGCAGTTTATCCAGGCTAAGAGAAGCTTTCTTT	CASSLSRLREAFF
NA	TRBV7-9	TRBJ2-3	NA	TGTGCCAGCAGCTGGGCAGGGGCAGATACGCAGTATTTT	CASSWAGADTQYF
NA	TRBV4-1	TRBJ1-5	NA	TGCGCCAGCAGCCGGACGTGGGGACAAGCAATATATAGCAATCAGCCCCAGCATTTT	CASSRTWGQAIYSNQPQHF
NA	TRBV30	TRBJ1-6	NA	TGTGCCTGGACGGCAGTTAGGGGTTATAATTCACCCCTCCACTTT	CAWTAVRGYNSPLHF
TRBD1	TRBV29-1	TRBJ1-1	NA	TGCAGCGCCGTAGGACAGGGGCGAGGAAAAAACACTGAAGCTTTCTTT	CSAVGQGRGKNTEAFF
NA	TRBV6-5	TRBJ2-1	NA	TGTGCCAGCACCCAATCCCATGAGCAGTTCTTC	CASTQSHEQFF
NA	TRBV29-1	TRBJ2-3	few	TGCAGCGTTGAAGAGGTCGGGGCAGATACGCAGTATTTT	CSVEEVGADTQYF
TRBD1	TRBV4-2	TRBJ2-1	NA	TGTGCCAGCAGCCAAGAGGGGACAGGGGCCAATGAGCAGTTCTTC	CASSQEGTGANEQFF
TRBD1	TRBV30	TRBJ1-2	NA	TGTGCCTGGAGTGGGACAGGAGGGAGCTACACCTTC	CAWSGTGGSYTF
TRBD2	TRBV4-1	TRBJ2-1	NA	TGCGCCAGCAGCCAAGATCCCGGGACTAGTAACAATGAGCAGTTCTTC	CASSQDPGTSNNEQFF
NA	TRBV9	TRBJ2-3	NA	TGTGCCAGCAGCGTTTCTAGCAGCGACACAGATACGCAGTATTTT	CASSVSSSDTDTQYF
TRBD2	TRBV27	TRBJ2-7	NA	TGTGCCAGCAGGCCGGGACTAGCGGGATACTACGAGCAGTACTTC	CASRPGLAGYYEQYF
NA	TRBV25-1	TRBJ1-1	few	TGTGCCAGCAGTGACAGGGAAAACACTGAAGCTTTCTTT	CASSDRENTEAFF
TRBD2	TRBV6-5	TRBJ2-1	NA	TGTGCCAGCAGTTTCGGGACTAGCGGGGCGGGTAATGAGCAGTTCTTC	CASSFGTSGAGNEQFF
NA	TRBV5-4	TRBJ2-5	once	TGTGCCAGCAGCACCTATGATTTAGAGACCCAGTACTTC	CASSTYDLETQYF
NA	TRBV5-4	TRBJ1-2	NA	TGTGCCAGCAGCACCCGGGGACTGTCCGTCTATGGCTACACCTTC	CASSTRGLSVYGYTF
NA	TRBV29-1	TRBJ2-7	few	TGCAGCGTTGTCAGGGATTTAGGGTACGAGCAGTACTTC	CSVVRDLGYEQYF
NA	TRBV6-5	TRBJ2-7	NA	TGTGCCAGCAGTTACTCCGTGACTAGATACGAGCAGTACTTC	CASSYSVTRYEQYF
TRBD1	TRBV5-4	TRBJ1-4	NA	TGTGCCAGCAGCCCTAGGGGGACAGGGCGTGAAAAACTGTTTTTT	CASSPRGTGREKLFF
TRBD2	TRBV30	TRBJ2-1	NA	TGTGCCTGGAGTGTCGGACTAGCGGGAGGGCTCGGTGAGCAGTTCTTC	CAWSVGLAGGLGEQFF